This note documents a single T cell receptor (beta chain) sequence. Its antigen is unidentified. Donors were nominally healthy when sampled, though unrecorded immune exposures were likely. The study ran its PCR with 60 Vbeta and 13 Jbeta primers. Sequenced by immunoSEQ multiplex PCR; TCRdb stores in-frame clones only, minus some. The repertoire has around 110,000 clones, roughly 70% of them found once; the top ten carry around 1.7%. This sample was taken from a study of cytomegalovirus exposure and HLA in healthy donors. Study results and caveats: An analysis was carried out later, and it reportedly showed fewer N-insertions in an Asian-associated ancestry cluster than the roughly 670-donor mean. CMV serostatus was the sole immune exposure information available.

V lost 1 base, J lost 3 bases, and 9 bases lay in between. The CDR3 sequence is 14 residues long. Germline lookup yields CDR1 MGHRA and CDR2 YSYEKL. This receptor was obtained from a woman aged 18-29 years in good health and CMV-seronegative. The chain uses TRBV4-1 and TRBJ1-2, with D possibly TRBD1 on 6 matching bases. The specimen was PBMCs. CDR3 sequence (DNA): TGCGCCAGCAGCCAAGTGACAGGAGACTATGGCTACACCTTC. Translated, it gives CASSQVTGDYGYTF.